The 18 T cell receptor beta chains in this list originate from one sample, sequenced in a study of T cells in Graves' hyperthyroidism and ophthalmopathy. RNA transcripts gave rise to amplified TCR beta CDR3 regions. First-round RT-PCR of the TCR CDR3 relied on the HTBI primer set. TCRdb reprocessed the multiplex PCR reads with MiXCR, giving one entry per CDR3 protein. The data hold around 520,000 distinct CDR3 sequences, with 13% to 15% observed a single time. Sequenced material: blood. These receptor sequences come from a woman aged 40 to 55 with Graves' hyperthyroidism.

This clonotype was observed at least ten times. The genes are TRBV2 and TRBJ2-1; TRBD2 matches 14 bases. Germline V gives CDR1 SNHLY, CDR2 FYNNEI. V shed 3 bases, J shed 12 bases, and the junction held 4 bases outside the gene matches. This CDR3 is 14 amino acids long. CDR3 sequence (DNA): TGTGCCAGCAGTGAGACCGGGACTAGCGGGGGGCAGTTCTTC. It codes for CASSETGTSGGQFF.

This clonotype was recorded many times. The CDR3 spells CASSLDSTDTQYF. The CDR3 DNA sequence: TGTGCCAGCAGTTTGGACAGCACAGATACGCAGTATTTT. V usage is TRBV28 and J usage is TRBJ2-3; D is unclear. Germline CDR1 is MDHEN and CDR2 is SYDVKM. Deletions cut 3 bases from V and 0 bases from J, with 4 bases between. The CDR3 has 13 amino acids.

This clonotype was observed at least ten times. The CDR3: CASSLAWDSYEQYF. The CDR3, as DNA: TGCGCCAGCAGCTTGGCATGGGACTCCTACGAGCAGTACTTC. The V and J genes are TRBV5-1 and TRBJ2-7; D is undetermined. V was cut by 0 bases and J by 0 bases, with 7 bases left in between. The CDR3 is made up of 14 amino acids. Germline V lookup: CDR1 SGHRS, CDR2 YFSETQ.

The chain combines TRBV20-1 with TRBJ2-1; D assignment may be TRBD1 or TRBD2 (5 bases each). Trimming took 7 bases from V and 3 from J, leaving 10 bases between them. Per germline, CDR1 DFQATT and CDR2 SNEGSKA (reference sequence). The CDR3 contains 12 residues. The CDR3: CSGGSLYNEQFF. For the CDR3, the DNA is TGCAGTGGGGGGTCCCTCTACAATGAGCAGTTCTTC.

This clonotype turned up a few times. This rearrangement joins TRBV6-1 to TRBJ1-4, with TRBD1 matching over 7 bases. J lost 2 bases, V lost 6 bases, and 9 bases had no gene match. The CDR3 runs to 16 residues. CDR1 and CDR2 (germline): MNHNS, SASEGT. The CDR3 here is CASSDFLGGTNEKLFF. CDR3 coding DNA: TGTGCCAGCAGCGATTTTCTAGGGGGCACTAATGAAAAACTGTTTTTT.

This clonotype was seen at least ten times. The V and J genes are TRBV7-3 and TRBJ2-1; D ambiguous. The CDR3 length is 15 residues. V lost 2 bases to trimming and J lost 5 bases, with 13 bases between them. CDR1 and CDR2 (germline): SGHTA, FQGTGA. Here the CDR3 DNA reads TGTGCCAGCAGCTTAGGCAACTCCCCGAACAATGAGCAGTTCTTC. Its protein product is CASSLGNSPNNEQFF. Full variable domain (outside the CDR3, taken from reference TRBV7-3 and TRBJ2-1): GAGVSQTPSNKVTEKGKYVELRCDPISGHTALYWYRQSLGQGPEFLIYFQGTGAADDSGLPNDRFFAVRPEGSVSTLKIQRTERGDSAVYLCASSLGNSPNNEQFFGPGTRLTVL.

The chain carries TRBV9 and TRBJ1-5; D is unresolved. V was clipped by 3 bases and J by 5 bases, with 12 bases between them. This CDR3 contains 14 residues. Per the germline V gene, CDR1 is SGDLS and CDR2 is YYNGEE. This CDR3 reads CASSAGSFYQPQHF. DNA of the CDR3: TGTGCCAGCAGCGCAGGATCGTTTTATCAGCCCCAGCATTTT.

This clonotype has a count of ten or more. The gene calls are TRBV28 and TRBJ2-1, with 9 bases aligning to TRBD2. V was pared by 4 bases and J by 4 bases, with 2 bases of the junction left unmatched. The CDR3 runs 14 residues. CDR1 is MDHEN and CDR2 is SYDVKM in the germline V gene. The CDR3 sequence is CASSYGLAYNEQFF. In DNA form, the CDR3 reads TGTGCCAGCAGTTACGGACTAGCGTACAATGAGCAGTTCTTC.

This clonotype was seen ten or more times. The chain uses TRBV6-5 and TRBJ2-7; D remains unclear. Germline CDR1 reads MNHEY; CDR2 reads SVGAGI. This CDR3 is 12 amino acids long. V was shortened by 2 bases and J by 5 bases, with 7 bases between the two germline ends. The CDR3 here is CASSYTGNEQYF. Written as DNA, the CDR3 is TGTGCCAGCAGTTACACGGGTAACGAGCAGTACTTC.

This clonotype was detected ten times or more. The chain carries TRBV3-1 and TRBJ2-2, with 9 bases fitting TRBD2. In germline, CDR1 is LGHDT, CDR2 YNNKEL (reference sequence). Germline trimming cut 8 bases from V and 1 base from J; bases unmatched to any gene: 2. The CDR3 loop spans 14 amino acids. The CDR3 is CASGAGGNTGELFF. The CDR3 DNA is TGTGCCAGCGGAGCGGGAGGGAACACCGGGGAGCTGTTTTTT.

This clonotype was found many times. The chain combines TRBV24-1 with TRBJ2-7; D gene unclear. V shed 2 bases and J shed 2 bases, with 0 bases lying between them. This CDR3 comprises 11 residues. Germline values: CDR1 KGHDR, CDR2 SFDVKD. The CDR3 DNA reads TGTGCCACCAGTGATTCCTACGAGCAGTACTTC. It is translated as CATSDSYEQYF.

The chain couples TRBV6-1 to TRBJ2-7; D uncertain. In germline, CDR1 is MNHNS, CDR2 SASEGT. The CDR3 totals 15 residues. Trimming took 6 bases from V and 2 from J, leaving 17 bases between them. The CDR3 is CASSPTTPGTYEQYF. For the CDR3, the DNA is TGTGCCAGCAGCCCTACGACACCCGGAACCTACGAGCAGTACTTC.

This clonotype was detected many times. The V gene is TRBV3-1, the J gene TRBJ2-1; 7 bases map to TRBD2. Unmatched junction bases numbered 9, after V lost 5 bases and J lost 5 bases. Looked up from germline, CDR1 is LGHDT and CDR2 is YNNKEL (reference sequence). The CDR3 is 15 amino acids. The CDR3 DNA sequence: TGTGCCAGCAGCGCCGCTGAAGCGGGAAACAATGAGCAGTTCTTC. As protein: CASSAAEAGNNEQFF.

This clonotype was counted ten times or more. This chain connects TRBV7-8 to TRBJ1-4; no reliable D call. V lost 5 bases to trimming and J lost 0 bases, with 10 bases between them. CDR1 and CDR2 (germline): SGHVS, FQNEAQ. The length of the CDR3 is 15 residues. The CDR3 DNA is TGTGCCAGCAGCCCAAGCAGAGCAACTAATGAAAAACTGTTTTTT. It translates to CASSPSRATNEKLFF.

This clonotype was seen many times. The chain links TRBV5-1 to TRBJ2-7; 9 bases agree with TRBD2. The V gene end was trimmed by 4 bases and the J gene end by 6 bases; junction bases not matched to a gene: 5. CDR3 length equals 13 residues. Germline V CDR1 and CDR2: SGHRS, YFSETQ. CDR3 amino acids: CASSASGMSEQYF. Written as DNA, the CDR3 is TGCGCCAGCAGCGCTAGCGGGATGTCCGAGCAGTACTTC.

The V gene is TRBV10-3, the J gene TRBJ1-3; 9 nucleotides match TRBD1. Germline trimming cut 2 bases from V and 3 bases from J; bases unmatched to any gene: 5. This CDR3 region has 16 residues. The germline gives CDR1 ENHRY, CDR2 SYGVKD. CDR3: CAISEAGQGFGNTIYF. The CDR3 bases are TGTGCCATCAGTGAGGCGGGACAGGGCTTTGGAAACACCATATATTTT.

The chain uses TRBV28 and TRBJ2-2; D is unclear. V was pared by 8 bases and J by 6 bases, with 7 bases between. Germline values: CDR1 MDHEN, CDR2 SYDVKM. This CDR3 has 11 residues. The DNA of the CDR3 is TGTGCCAGCGCGATCTCCGGGGAGCTGTTTTTT. This encodes CASAISGELFF.

This clonotype was observed at least ten times. The CDR3 DNA follows: TGCAGTGCCAGGGAGATAAGCAATCAGCCCCAGCATTTT. This translates into CSAREISNQPQHF. The chain has TRBV20-1 and TRBJ1-5; D is perhaps TRBD1 (5 bases). Trimming shortened V by 6 bases and J by 1 base, and 10 bases separated the two germline ends. CDR3 size: 13 residues. Germline CDR1 reads DFQATT; CDR2 reads SNEGSKA (reference sequence).